This paragraph reports one T cell receptor beta chain. Its antigen remains unknown. This entry is derived from a study of CD8+ T cells in alopecia areata. The study's findings and limits: During tofacitinib treatment, many expanded lesional clones remained in scalp and blood.

Extraction and reverse transcription of RNA yielded cDNA as the sequencing template. Sequencing used immunoSEQ multiplex PCR; TCRdb keeps in-frame clones, though not all of them. The table shows 150,000 to 200,000 clones, with less than 70% occurring only once. Trimming removed 11 bases from V and 6 bases from J; junction bases left unmatched: 8. The CDR3 length is 12 residues. Germline assignment: CDR1 SGHVS and CDR2 FQNEAQ. Treatment in this sample: oral pan-JAK inhibitor, 5-10 mg twice daily. This sequence originates from a human donor with alopecia areata. The starting material was CD4+ T cells sorted from blood, obtained at week 4, from a patient treated with tofacitinib. The chain has TRBV7-8 and TRBJ2-7; 9 bases are shared with TRBD1. The CDR3 reads CAVRDRDPEQYF. CDR3 DNA sequence: TGTGCCGTACGGGACAGGGACCCCGAGCAGTACTTC.